The 19 T cell receptor beta chains below all came from one sample that was sequenced in a study of blood T cell repertoires in COVID-19. Some clones are missing from TCRdb's copy, which holds only in-frame ones; the method was immunoSEQ multiplex PCR. The sample yields approximately 200,000 clones, roughly four fifths seen once. Sequencing was performed on PBMCs or T cells enriched from blood (not recorded which). These receptors came from a man aged 35-49 years who had recovered from COVID-19.

The chain recombines TRBV11-1 with TRBJ1-4, with TRBD1 identical over 7 bases. The CDR3 extends over 14 amino acids. Trimming at V came to 5 bases and at J to 7 bases, leaving 7 bases not matched to a gene. Germline V CDR1 and CDR2: SGHAT, FQDESV (reference sequence). CDR3 sequence reads: CASSLGQNSEKLFF. The CDR3 DNA follows: TGTGCCAGCAGCCTGGGACAGAACTCTGAAAAACTGTTTTTT.

The chain combines TRBV6-5 with TRBJ2-7, with D perhaps TRBD1 (5 bases). There are 13 residues in the CDR3. V gave up 8 bases and J gave up 3 bases, with 14 bases separating them. Per the germline V gene, CDR1 is MNHEY and CDR2 is SVGAGI. The CDR3 DNA follows: TGTGCCAGCTCCGGCCATGACAGCTACGAGCAGTACTTC. It yields the protein CASSGHDSYEQYF.

The chain couples TRBV11-3 to TRBJ2-1; 7 bases align to TRBD1. Germline lookup yields CDR1 SGHNT and CDR2 YENEEA. The V segment lost 3 bases and the J segment 3 bases; nucleotides outside the gene matches: 5. CDR3 length: 15 amino acids. In nucleotides, the CDR3 is TGTGCCAGCAGCTTTGAGGGGGCGGTCTACAATGAGCAGTTCTTC. It encodes CASSFEGAVYNEQFF.

V gene TRBV28 combines with J gene TRBJ1-1, with 10 nucleotides matching TRBD1. The CDR3 spans 14 residues. Germline CDR1 is MDHEN and CDR2 is SYDVKM. After removal of 6 bases from V and 10 bases from J, the junction contained 11 bases not matched to a gene. The CDR3 DNA sequence: TGTGCCAGCAGCCCAGACAGGGGGCCGTTTGTAGCTTTCTTT. The encoded protein is CASSPDRGPFVAFF.

On this clone: One end of the junction varies from germline; a read error may be responsible. The chain carries TRBV12-3 or TRBV12-4 and TRBJ1-1; D remains unclear. This CDR3 has 9 amino acids. DNA for the CDR3: TGTGCCAGCAGTTCCCCCTGGGCCTTT. Residues: CASSSPWAF.

This chain connects TRBV10-1 to TRBJ2-3; 7 bases are shared with TRBD1. The germline V gene encodes CDR1 WNHNN and CDR2 SYGVQD (reference sequence). Trimming cost V 3 bases and J 2 bases; bases outside gene matches: 2. The CDR3 totals 14 residues. The CDR3 region has the DNA TGCGCCAGCAGTGAAGGACAGGACACAGATACGCAGTATTTT. It is translated as CASSEGQDTDTQYF.

This clone has only a few counts. The rearrangement joins TRBV6-2 or TRBV6-3 to TRBJ2-2, with 9 bases identical to TRBD1. Germline V CDR1 and CDR2: MNHEY, SVGEGT. J was trimmed by 5 bases and V by 6 bases; bases with no gene match: 4. CDR3 length: 14 amino acids. CDR3 nucleotides: TGTGCCAGCAGCTGGACAGGGGCTACCGGGGAGCTGTTTTTT. Its protein is CASSWTGATGELFF.

The DNA for the CDR3 is TGTGCCACCAGTGACATTACCGGGACAGCCACAGATACGCAGTATTTT. Translating it yields CATSDITGTATDTQYF. The chain employs TRBV24-1 and TRBJ2-3, with TRBD1 matching 7 bases. V shed 4 bases and J 2 bases; nucleotides not matched to a gene: 8. This CDR3 spans 16 amino acids. The germline gives CDR1 KGHDR, CDR2 SFDVKD.

The chain couples TRBV5-1 to TRBJ2-1, with D possibly being TRBD2 (6 bases). The CDR3 sequence is 14 residues long. Looked up from germline, CDR1 is SGHRS and CDR2 is YFSETQ. V lost 5 bases and J lost 2, with 11 bases in between. The DNA for the CDR3 is TGCGCCAGCAGGGAGGGAGGTCCCTACAATGAGCAGTTCTTC. Amino acid sequence: CASREGGPYNEQFF.

This rearrangement joins TRBV28 to TRBJ1-6; D unclear. This CDR3 contains 15 residues. Germline loops: CDR1 MDHEN, CDR2 SYDVKM. Trimming took off 7 bases at V and 4 bases at J, with 14 bases between the two ends. This CDR3 reads CASTSDTFYNSPLHF. Written as DNA, the CDR3 is TGTGCCAGCACCTCTGACACCTTTTATAATTCACCCCTCCACTTT.

Notes on this clone: The same CDR3 can be traced to other DNA sequences in this sample. This sequence joins TRBV30 and TRBJ1-1; perhaps TRBD1 as D (6 bases). Germline CDR1 GTSNPN, CDR2 SVGIG (reference sequence). The length of the CDR3 is 13 residues. V was trimmed by 0 bases and J by 5 bases, leaving 10 bases between them. In nucleotides, the CDR3 is TGTGCCTGGAGTGTGGACAGAGGAACTGAAGCTTTCTTT. Translated, it gives CAWSVDRGTEAFF.

The chain carries TRBV4-3 and TRBJ1-4, with D possibly TRBD1 on 5 matching bases. This CDR3 has 17 residues. Germline V gene lookup returns CDR1 LGHNA and CDR2 YSLEER. The germline V and J ends were trimmed by 1 base and 6 bases, with 18 bases remaining between them. The CDR3 nucleotides read TGCGCCAGCAGCCAAGGTGATACAGGTGTATTTTATGAAAAACTGTTTTTT. Protein sequence: CASSQGDTGVFYEKLFF.

The gene calls are TRBV3-1 (or the pseudogene TRBV3-2) and TRBJ1-5; weak D call: TRBD1 (6 bases). This CDR3 has 12 residues. Germline assignment: CDR1 LGHDT and CDR2 YNNKEL (reference sequence). V was cut by 8 bases and J by 7 bases, with 12 bases left in between. CDR3 sequence reads: CASGGGGQPQHF. The CDR3 bases are TGTGCCAGCGGGGGGGGCGGGCAGCCCCAGCATTTT.

The rearrangement joins TRBV27 to TRBJ1-3; D gene ambiguous. CDR3 length: 14 amino acids. Germline V lookup: CDR1 MNHEY, CDR2 SMNVEV (reference sequence). Trimming pared 3 bases from V and 2 bases from J, leaving 8 bases between. In DNA form, the CDR3 reads TGTGCCAGCAGTTTCGGCCGGGCTGGAAACACCATATATTTT. Its protein product is CASSFGRAGNTIYF.

The rearrangement uses TRBV9 and TRBJ2-2; possible D gene TRBD1, 6 bases. The V end was cut by 0 bases, the J end by 5 bases, with 11 bases between. The CDR3 spans 15 residues. Germline-derived CDR1 and CDR2 are SGDLS and YYNGEE. CDR3 nucleotide sequence: TGTGCCAGCAGCGTAGAGAGGGGGTGGACCGGGGAGCTGTTTTTT. This codes for CASSVERGWTGELFF.

The chain recombines TRBV5-5 with TRBJ1-1; weak D call: TRBD1 (5 bases). Trimming left V 2 bases short and J 1 base short, with 6 bases between. Germline V CDR1 and CDR2: SGHKS, YYEKEE (reference sequence). The CDR3 loop spans 13 amino acids. CDR3 DNA sequence: TGTGCCAGCAGCTTTGGGGCGAACACTGAAGCTTTCTTT. Translated, it gives CASSFGANTEAFF.

The chain couples TRBV18 to TRBJ2-2; D is ambiguous. V lost 3 bases, J lost 5 bases, and 7 bases lay in between. The CDR3 consists of 13 residues. Per germline, CDR1 KGHSH and CDR2 LQKENI. CDR3 sequence reads: CASSPGFTGELFF. The CDR3 region has the DNA TGTGCCAGCTCACCCGGGTTTACCGGGGAGCTGTTTTTT.

This sequence joins TRBV18 and TRBJ1-2; 12 nucleotides match TRBD1. The germline V gene encodes CDR1 KGHSH and CDR2 LQKENI. CDR3 size: 14 residues. With 6 bases clipped from V and 6 bases from J, the junction kept 5 bases outside the gene matches. CDR3 amino acids: CASSQGQGADGYTF. DNA of the CDR3: TGTGCCAGCTCCCAGGGACAGGGGGCGGATGGCTACACCTTC.

The chain links TRBV7-9 to TRBJ2-7; D might be TRBD1 (6 bases). The CDR3 is made up of 15 amino acids. V gave up 5 bases and J gave up 0 bases, with 14 bases separating them. The germline V gene encodes CDR1 SEHNR and CDR2 FQNEAQ (reference sequence). This chain's CDR3 is CASSPAGTSSYEQYV. The CDR3 bases are TGTGCCAGCAGCCCAGCCGGGACATCCTCCTACGAGCAGTACGTC.